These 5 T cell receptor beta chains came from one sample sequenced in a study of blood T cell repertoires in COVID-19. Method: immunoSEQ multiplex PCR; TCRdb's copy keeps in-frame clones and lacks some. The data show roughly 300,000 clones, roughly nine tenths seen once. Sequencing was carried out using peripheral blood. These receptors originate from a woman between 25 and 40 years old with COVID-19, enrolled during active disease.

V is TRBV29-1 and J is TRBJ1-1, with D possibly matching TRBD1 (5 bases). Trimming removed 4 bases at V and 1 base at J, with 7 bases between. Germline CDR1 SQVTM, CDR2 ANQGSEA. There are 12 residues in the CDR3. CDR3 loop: CSVVGENTEAFF. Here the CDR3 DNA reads TGCAGCGTTGTAGGGGAGAACACTGAAGCTTTCTTT.

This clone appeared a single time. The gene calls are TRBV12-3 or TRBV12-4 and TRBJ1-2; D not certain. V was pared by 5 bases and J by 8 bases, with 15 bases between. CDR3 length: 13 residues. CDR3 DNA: TGTGCCAGCAGTCTGCGCCCCTTTGAGGGCTACACCTTC. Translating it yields CASSLRPFEGYTF.

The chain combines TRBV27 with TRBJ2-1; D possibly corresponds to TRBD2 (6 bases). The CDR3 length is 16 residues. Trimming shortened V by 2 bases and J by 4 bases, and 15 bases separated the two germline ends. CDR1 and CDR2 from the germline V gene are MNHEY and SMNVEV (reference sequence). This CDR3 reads CASSLNGAGTYNEQFF. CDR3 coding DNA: TGTGCCAGCAGTTTAAACGGGGCAGGGACTTACAATGAGCAGTTCTTC.

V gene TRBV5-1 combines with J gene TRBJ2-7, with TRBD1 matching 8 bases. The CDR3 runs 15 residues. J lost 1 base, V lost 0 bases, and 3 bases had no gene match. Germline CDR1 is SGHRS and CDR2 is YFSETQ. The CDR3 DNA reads TGCGCCAGCAGCTTGGGGACAGGGCAATCCTACGAGCAGTACTTC. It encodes CASSLGTGQSYEQYF.

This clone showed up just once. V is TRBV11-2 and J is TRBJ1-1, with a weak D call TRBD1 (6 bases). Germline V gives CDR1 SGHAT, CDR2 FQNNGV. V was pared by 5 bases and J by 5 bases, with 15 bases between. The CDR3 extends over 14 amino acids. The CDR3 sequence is CASSHTGTLTEAFF. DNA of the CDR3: TGTGCCAGCAGCCATACCGGGACACTAACTGAAGCTTTCTTT.